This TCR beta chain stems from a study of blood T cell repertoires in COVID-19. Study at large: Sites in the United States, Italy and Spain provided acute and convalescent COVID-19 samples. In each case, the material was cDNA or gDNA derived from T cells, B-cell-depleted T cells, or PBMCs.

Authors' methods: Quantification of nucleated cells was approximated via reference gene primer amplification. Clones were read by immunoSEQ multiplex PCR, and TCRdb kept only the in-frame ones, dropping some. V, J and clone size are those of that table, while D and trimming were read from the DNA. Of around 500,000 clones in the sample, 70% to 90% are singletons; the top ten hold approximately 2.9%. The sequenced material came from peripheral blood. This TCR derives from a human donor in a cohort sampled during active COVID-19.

CDR3 sequence: CASSPWGTETTEAFF. DNA for the CDR3: TGCGCCAGCAGCCCATGGGGCACGGAGACCACTGAAGCTTTCTTT. The chain recombines TRBV5-1 with TRBJ1-1; a weak D match, TRBD1 (5 bases). V lost 4 bases, J lost 4 bases, and 17 bases lay in between. The CDR3 spans 15 residues. Per germline, CDR1 SGHRS and CDR2 YFSETQ.